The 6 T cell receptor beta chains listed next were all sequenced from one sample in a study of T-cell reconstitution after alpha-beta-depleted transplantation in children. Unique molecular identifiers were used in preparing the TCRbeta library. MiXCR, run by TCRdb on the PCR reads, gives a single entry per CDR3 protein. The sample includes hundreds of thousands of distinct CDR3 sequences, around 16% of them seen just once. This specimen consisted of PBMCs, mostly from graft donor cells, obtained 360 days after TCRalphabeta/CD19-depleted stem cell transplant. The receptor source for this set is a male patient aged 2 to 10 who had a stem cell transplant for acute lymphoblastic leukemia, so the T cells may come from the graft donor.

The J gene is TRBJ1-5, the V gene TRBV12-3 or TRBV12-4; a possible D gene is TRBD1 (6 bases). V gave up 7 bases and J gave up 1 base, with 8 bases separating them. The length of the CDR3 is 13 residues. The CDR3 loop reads CASTGASNQPQHF. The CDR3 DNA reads TGTGCCAGCACGGGGGCAAGCAATCAGCCCCAGCATTTT.

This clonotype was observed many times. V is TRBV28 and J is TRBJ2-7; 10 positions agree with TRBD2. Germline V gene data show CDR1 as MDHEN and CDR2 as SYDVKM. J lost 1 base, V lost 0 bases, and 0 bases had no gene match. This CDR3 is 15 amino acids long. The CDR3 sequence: CASSLWGLASYEQYF. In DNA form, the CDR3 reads TGTGCCAGCAGTTTATGGGGACTAGCGTCCTACGAGCAGTACTTC.

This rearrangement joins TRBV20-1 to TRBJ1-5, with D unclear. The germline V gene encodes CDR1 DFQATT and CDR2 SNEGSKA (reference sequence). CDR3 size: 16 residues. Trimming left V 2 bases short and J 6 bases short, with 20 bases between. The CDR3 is CSARHRVLGSSQPQHF. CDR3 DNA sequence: TGCAGTGCTAGACACCGGGTCCTGGGGTCGAGTCAGCCCCAGCATTTT.

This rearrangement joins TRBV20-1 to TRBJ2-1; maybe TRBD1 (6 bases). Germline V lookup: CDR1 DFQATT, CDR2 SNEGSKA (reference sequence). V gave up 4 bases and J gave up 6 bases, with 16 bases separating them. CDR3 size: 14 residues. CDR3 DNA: TGCAGTGCTATGGGACAAAGAGTCATCAATGAGCAGTTCTTC. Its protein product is CSAMGQRVINEQFF.

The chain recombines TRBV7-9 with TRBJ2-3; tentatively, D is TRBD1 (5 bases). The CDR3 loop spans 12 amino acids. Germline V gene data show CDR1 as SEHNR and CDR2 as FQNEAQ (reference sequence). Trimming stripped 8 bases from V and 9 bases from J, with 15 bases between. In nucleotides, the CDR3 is TGTGCCAGCGGCAGACAGTCCTTGACGCAGTATTTT. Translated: CASGRQSLTQYF.

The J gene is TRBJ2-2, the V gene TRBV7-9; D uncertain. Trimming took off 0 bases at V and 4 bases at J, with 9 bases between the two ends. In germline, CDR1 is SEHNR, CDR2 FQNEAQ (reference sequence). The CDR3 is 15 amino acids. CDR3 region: CASSLALGSTGELFF. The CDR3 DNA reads TGTGCCAGCAGCTTAGCGCTGGGTAGCACCGGGGAGCTGTTTTTT.